This TCR beta chain was found in a study of cytomegalovirus exposure and HLA in healthy donors. CDR3 length: 15 residues. The germline V gene has CDR1 SEHNR and CDR2 FQNEAQ (reference sequence). PCR involved 60 Vbeta and 13 Jbeta primers. Profiled with immunoSEQ multiplex PCR; TCRdb holds only in-frame clones, not every one. The table has 150,000 to 200,000 clones, 79% seen once; the top ten hold under 3%. Regarding this clone: One end of the junction varies from germline; a read error may be responsible.

V gene TRBV7-9 combines with J gene TRBJ2-2; 7 nucleotides line up with TRBD1. This clonotype was obtained from a woman in her forties or fifties in good health and CMV-seronegative. Source material: PBMCs. The CDR3 protein is CSSSRQGTNTGELFF. The CDR3 region has the DNA TGTTCCAGCAGCCGACAGGGAACGAACACCGGGGAGCTGTTTTTT.